The sequence of this T cell receptor (beta chain) was determined in a study of vaccination and CD4 T cells after COVID-19. This clonotype was picked up a small number of times. The antigen is not known. Cultured CD4+ T cell DNA was sequenced using the Oncomine TCR Beta short-read assay. MiXCR, run by TCRdb on the PCR reads, gives a single entry per CDR3 protein. The sample yields about 19,000 distinct CDR3 sequences, about 32% seen once. As to treatment: approximately nine-day PBMC culture with coronavirus spike peptide pools or control peptides (ViraFEST assay). The V gene's germline CDR1 is DFQATT and CDR2 SNEGSKA (reference sequence). The CDR3 sequence is 13 residues long. V dropped 6 bases and J dropped 3; count of bases not matched to a gene: 7.

The sequence came from a human donor with COVID-19. Sequenced material: cultured CD4+ T cells from blood. V is TRBV20-1 and J is TRBJ1-2; 7 bases map to TRBD1. CDR3: CSAETGTYYGYTF. Written as DNA, the CDR3 is TGCAGTGCCGAGACAGGGACGTACTATGGCTACACCTTC.